This T cell receptor beta chain was identified during a study of blood T cell repertoires in COVID-19. Clones were read by immunoSEQ multiplex PCR, and TCRdb kept only the in-frame ones, dropping some. The sample yields 310,000 or so clones, roughly nine tenths seen once. The CDR3 sequence is 15 residues long. Germline V gene lookup returns CDR1 SGHVS and CDR2 FNYEAQ. V gave up 2 bases and J gave up 4 bases; unmatched junction bases: 4. The sequenced sample consisted of peripheral blood. The V and J genes are TRBV7-6 and TRBJ1-3; 8 nucleotides line up with TRBD1. The sequence derives from a man aged 18 to 35 who had recovered from COVID-19. CDR3 in amino acids: CASSLSGQGGNTIYF. CDR3 DNA: TGTGCCAGCAGCTTATCTGGACAGGGCGGAAACACCATATATTTT.